This T cell receptor (beta chain) was sequenced during a study of blood T cell repertoires in COVID-19. At the level of the study: The United States, Italy and Spain were the sources of the acute and convalescent COVID-19 samples. In each case, the material was cDNA or gDNA derived from T cells, B-cell-depleted T cells, or PBMCs.

There are 13 residues in the CDR3. Germline V gene data show CDR1 as SGHAT and CDR2 as FQNNGV. The ends lost 5 bases at V and 10 bases at J; junction bases unmatched: 5. In the authors' workflow: The authors estimated nucleated cell counts from reference gene primer amplification. TCRdb's copy holds only in-frame clones and misses some; the assay was immunoSEQ multiplex PCR. Clonal size and the V and J genes are those of that table, whereas D and trimming came from the DNA. The table shows over 200,000 clones, with around nine tenths occurring only once. The receptor was derived from a woman between 35 and 50 years old with acute or convalescent COVID-19. The chain couples TRBV11-2 to TRBJ1-6; 7 positions match TRBD1. The sequencing sample was made of peripheral blood. CDR3 residues: CASSPRDRSPLHF. The CDR3 DNA is TGTGCCAGCAGCCCCAGGGACAGATCACCCCTCCACTTT.